This T cell receptor (beta chain) is from a study of blood T cells in healthy people across ages. Combining a sample-barcoded 5' primer with a J-beta primer mix, a second PCR ran for 7 to 11 cycles. TCRdb itself ran the 5' RACE reads through MiXCR, one entry per CDR3 protein. The sample contains approximately 1,100,000 distinct CDR3 sequences, under 55% of which appear only once. The length of the CDR3 is 14 residues. V shed 1 base and J 5 bases; nucleotides not matched to a gene: 2. Germline V lookup: CDR1 LGHNA, CDR2 YNFKEQ. Sequences were obtained from blood. The chain has TRBV4-2 and TRBJ2-5; 9 bases map to TRBD1. This clonotype was obtained from a woman aged 60-75 years in good health. The CDR3 DNA sequence: TGTGCCAGCAGCCAAGGAGGACAGGGGGAGACCCAGTACTTC. This gives the protein CASSQGGQGETQYF.